Listed below are T cell receptor beta chains from one sample, sequenced in a study of CD8 T cells in Susac syndrome. TCRdb passed the immunoSEQ multiplex PCR reads through MiXCR, listing each CDR3 protein once. The table lists 240,000 or so distinct CDR3 sequences, 90% to 96% of them singletons. Sequencing used CD4+ T cells from PBMCs. These receptors came from a human donor with Susac syndrome. Both conserved end residues are part of each CDR3. D genes are given only for firm matches. Clone size is not always given. Where it is, it says once, few, many or a class for expanded clones.

>once|TRBV20-1|TRBD2|TRBJ2-3
CSARLAGGRWADTQYF
TGCAGTGCTAGACTAGCGGGAGGCAGGTGGGCAGATACGCAGTATTTT
>NA|TRBV19|NA|TRBJ2-7
CASSTTNSGPYEQYF
TGTGCCAGTAGTACGACCAACTCCGGGCCCTACGAGCAGTACTTC
>once|TRBV6-5|NA|TRBJ1-2
CASSRNRVGYTF
TGTGCCAGCAGTCGGAACAGGGTTGGCTACACCTTC
>once|TRBV4-1|NA|TRBJ1-2
CASSHLGRDYGYTF
TGCGCCAGCAGCCACCTCGGCAGGGATTATGGCTACACCTTC
>NA|TRBV29-1|NA|TRBJ1-3
CSAVQSSGNTIYF
TGCAGCGCCGTACAGAGCTCTGGAAACACCATATATTTT
>NA|TRBV29-1|NA|TRBJ2-1
CSVRPGTLWDEQFF
TGCAGCGTGCGGCCCGGGACCCTCTGGGATGAGCAGTTCTTC
>NA|TRBV3-1|TRBD2|TRBJ2-3
CASSQASGNTDTQYF
TGTGCCAGCAGCCAAGCTAGCGGGAACACAGATACGCAGTATTTT
>NA|TRBV29-1|NA|TRBJ1-4
CSVEKGGEKLFF
TGCAGCGTTGAAAAGGGGGGAGAAAAACTGTTTTTT
>NA|TRBV30|TRBD1|TRBJ1-2
CAWTSGTGEEGYTF
TGTGCCTGGACCTCCGGGACAGGGGAGGAAGGCTACACCTTC
>NA|TRBV24-1|NA|TRBJ1-1
CATSESAYDSEAFF
TGTGCCACCAGTGAATCTGCATACGATTCAGAAGCTTTCTTT
>NA|TRBV11-3|TRBD2|TRBJ2-5
CASSSGTRDDGKGTQYF
TGTGCCAGCAGCTCAGGGACTAGAGACGATGGCAAAGGGACCCAGTACTTC
>NA|TRBV2|NA|TRBJ2-5
CASSREYQETQYF
TGTGCCAGCAGTAGGGAGTACCAAGAGACCCAGTACTTC
>NA|TRBV7-3|NA|TRBJ1-2
CASSDDTSYGYTF
TGTGCCAGCAGCGACGACACCAGCTATGGCTACACCTTC
>NA|TRBV30|TRBD2|TRBJ2-3
CAWRDSAGGRDTQYF
TGTGCCTGGAGAGATTCAGCGGGAGGGCGAGATACGCAGTATTTT
>NA|TRBV5-1|NA|TRBJ2-6
CASSPTLSSGANVLTF
TGCGCCAGCAGCCCAACCCTTTCCTCTGGGGCCAACGTCCTGACTTTC
>NA|TRBV18|NA|TRBJ2-2
CASSLTAGELFF
TGTGCCAGCTCACTGACAGCCGGGGAGCTGTTTTTT
>NA|TRBV20-1|NA|TRBJ2-1
CTVVADNNEQFF
TGCACCGTGGTAGCGGATAACAATGAGCAGTTCTTC
>NA|TRBV7-9|NA|TRBJ1-1
CASSLMNTEAFF
TGTGCCAGCAGTTTGATGAACACTGAAGCTTTCTTT
>NA|TRBV18|NA|TRBJ2-7
CASSPRDRGEQYF
TGTGCCAGCTCACCACGCGACCGAGGCGAGCAGTACTTC
>NA|TRBV7-3|NA|TRBJ2-1
CASSRSTNEQFF
TGTGCCAGCAGCCGGAGTACCAATGAGCAGTTCTTC
>NA|TRBV19|NA|TRBJ2-1
CASRISAHEQFF
TGTGCCAGTAGGATTTCTGCTCATGAGCAGTTCTTC
>once|TRBV7-2|TRBD2|TRBJ2-5
CASSRGLAGDLGETQYF
TGTGCCAGCAGCAGGGGCCTAGCGGGAGATTTGGGGGAGACCCAGTACTTC
>NA|TRBV28|NA|TRBJ2-7
CASFEGRESYEQYF
TGTGCCAGCTTCGAGGGGCGGGAATCCTACGAGCAGTACTTC
>NA|TRBV27|NA|TRBJ2-3
CASSLPRTDTQYF
TGTGCCAGCAGCCTCCCTAGGACAGATACGCAGTATTTT
>NA|TRBV28|NA|TRBJ2-3
CASSFGGTGTDTQYF
TGTGCCAGCAGTTTTGGCGGGACGGGCACAGATACGCAGTATTTT
>NA|TRBV7-9|NA|TRBJ1-2
CASNPFLGRNGYTF
TGTGCCAGCAATCCCTTTCTGGGGAGGAATGGCTACACCTTC
>NA|TRBV30|NA|TRBJ1-1
CAWRWRGDTSTEAFF
TGTGCCTGGAGATGGAGGGGCGATACGAGCACTGAAGCTTTCTTT
>NA|TRBV14|NA|TRBJ2-5
CASSQGTAATQYF
TGTGCCAGCAGCCAAGGGACAGCTGCCACCCAGTACTTC
>NA|TRBV20-1|TRBD1|TRBJ1-3
CSARGQGPGRSGNTIYF
TGCAGTGCTAGAGGACAGGGGCCGGGGCGTAGTGGAAACACCATATATTTT
>NA|TRBV28|NA|TRBJ2-7
CASTSPLLQLTYEQYF
TGTGCCAGCACGTCTCCGTTATTACAGCTGACCTACGAGCAGTACTTC
>few|TRBV3-1|TRBD2|TRBJ2-7
CASSQAGTSGSTEQYF
TGTGCCAGCAGCCAAGCTGGGACTAGCGGGAGCACTGAGCAGTACTTC
>NA|TRBV6-5|TRBD2|TRBJ2-7
CASSKREGGYEQYF
TGTGCCAGCAGTAAGCGGGAGGGCGGTTACGAGCAGTACTTC
>NA|TRBV30|NA|TRBJ1-1
CAWGHDRHIRTAWGF
TGTGCCTGGGGCCACGACCGACATATTCGGACGGCCTGGGGCTTT
>NA|TRBV11-2|NA|TRBJ1-2
CASSPDGGGLHYGYTF
TGTGCCAGCAGCCCCGACGGAGGGGGGCTCCACTATGGCTACACCTTC
>NA|TRBV30|NA|TRBJ2-5
CAWSRGQETQYF
TGTGCCTGGAGCCGGGGACAAGAGACCCAGTACTTC
>once|TRBV12-3/TRBV12-4|TRBD1|TRBJ1-2
CASSLPMDRDSYTF
TGTGCCAGCAGTCTCCCGATGGACAGGGACAGCTACACCTTC
>NA|TRBV30|TRBD2|TRBJ2-3
CAWKRRLAGFSTDTQYF
TGTGCCTGGAAACGTCGACTAGCGGGTTTTAGCACAGATACGCAGTATTTT
>NA|TRBV20-1|NA|TRBJ2-3
CSAPGDLAFTDTQYF
TGCAGTGCTCCCGGAGATCTAGCCTTCACAGATACGCAGTATTTT
>NA|TRBV3-1|TRBD2|TRBJ2-7
CASSQVAGGAYEQYF
TGTGCCAGCAGCCAAGTCGCGGGAGGGGCCTACGAGCAGTACTTC
>once|TRBV18|NA|TRBJ2-3
CASSPQGGISDTQYF
TGTGCCAGCTCACCACAGGGGGGAATATCAGATACGCAGTATTTT
>NA|TRBV29-1|NA|TRBJ2-5
CSGALGASETQYF
TGCAGCGGCGCCCTTGGAGCGTCCGAGACCCAGTACTTC
>NA|TRBV12-3/TRBV12-4|NA|TRBJ2-7
CASSSEGYEQYF
TGTGCCAGCAGTTCAGAGGGCTACGAGCAGTACTTC
>NA|TRBV20-1|TRBD1|TRBJ2-1
CSARGPGQSYYNEQFF
TGCAGTGCTAGAGGGCCGGGACAGAGCTACTACAATGAGCAGTTCTTC
>NA|TRBV29-1|TRBD1|TRBJ2-7
CSVGDRGRPDEQYF
TGCAGCGTAGGAGACAGGGGGCGCCCCGACGAGCAGTACTTC
>NA|TRBV3-1|TRBD2|TRBJ2-7
CASSQLAGGRRGAYEQYF
TGTGCCAGCAGCCAGTTAGCGGGAGGGCGAAGAGGCGCCTACGAGCAGTACTTC
>NA|TRBV9|NA|TRBJ2-7
CASSVEERSYLYEQYF
TGTGCCAGCAGCGTAGAGGAGCGGTCGTATCTCTACGAGCAGTACTTC
>NA|TRBV14|NA|TRBJ2-7
CASSQRPRTPYEQYF
TGTGCCAGCAGCCAACGGCCCAGAACCCCCTACGAGCAGTACTTC
>NA|TRBV14|NA|TRBJ1-1
CASSQAMNTEAFF
TGTGCCAGCAGCCAAGCGATGAACACTGAAGCTTTCTTT
>NA|TRBV9|NA|TRBJ2-1
CASSVAAARGEQFF
TGTGCCAGCAGCGTAGCTGCCGCCCGTGGGGAGCAGTTCTTC
>NA|TRBV6-5|NA|TRBJ2-3
CASSQRLVSTDTQYF
TGTGCCAGCAGTCAACGACTTGTTAGCACAGATACGCAGTATTTT
>NA|TRBV5-1|TRBD1|TRBJ1-2
CASSTQTGEYGYTF
TGCGCCAGCAGCACCCAGACAGGGGAGTATGGCTACACCTTC
>NA|TRBV7-9|TRBD2|TRBJ2-7
CASSPGVAGVGSYEQYF
TGTGCCAGCAGCCCTGGGGTAGCGGGAGTGGGCTCCTACGAGCAGTACTTC
>NA|TRBV2|NA|TRBJ1-5
CASGGRGNSNQPQHF
TGTGCCAGCGGGGGCCGGGGTAATAGCAATCAGCCCCAGCATTTT
>NA|TRBV3-1|NA|TRBJ2-7
CASSQLVGYEQYF
TGTGCCAGCAGCCAACTAGTTGGATACGAGCAGTACTTC